A single sample is the source of the 18 T cell receptor beta chains below, sequenced in a study of shared clonotypes between healthy human individuals. The repertoire was sequenced with immunoSEQ multiplex PCR; TCRdb's copy has only in-frame clones and lacks some. The sample lists 2 million to 3 million clones; roughly 92% were seen once. The specimen was naive CD4+ T cells sorted from blood. The subset denotes: CD45RA+ positively selected. These TCRs come from a man in his late teens or twenties in good health.

This clone has just one count. V is TRBV2 and J is TRBJ2-5; the D gene is possibly TRBD1 (7 bases). The V end was cut by 6 bases, the J end by 5 bases, with 19 bases between. The CDR3 runs to 15 residues. Per the germline V gene, CDR1 is SNHLY and CDR2 is FYNNEI. The CDR3 nucleotides are TGTGCCAGCAGCCAGGGGGGCGGGTCAGGGGAGACCCAGTACTTC. Its protein is CASSQGGGSGETQYF.

V gene TRBV30 combines with J gene TRBJ1-6; D is unresolved. CDR1 GTSNPN and CDR2 SVGIG come from the germline V gene (reference sequence). The V end was cut by 0 bases, the J end by 3 bases, with 18 bases between. There are 18 residues in the CDR3. The CDR3 sequence: CAWSVARSGGFYNSPLHF. The CDR3 DNA is TGTGCCTGGAGTGTAGCGAGGTCAGGCGGTTTCTATAATTCACCCCTCCACTTT.

The chain carries TRBV7-2 and TRBJ2-7; D gene unclear. The CDR3 length is 13 residues. Germline CDR1 SGHTA, CDR2 FQGNSA. V shed 2 bases and J shed 2 bases, with 7 bases lying between them. CDR3 amino acids: CASSLSSTYEQYF. The CDR3, as DNA: TGTGCCAGCAGCTTATCCTCCACCTACGAGCAGTACTTC.

This rearrangement joins TRBV21-1 to TRBJ2-3; the table's D call, TRBD2, has no DNA check behind it. TRBV21-1 is annotated as a pseudogene. This CDR3 is 16 amino acids long. DNA for the CDR3: TGTGCCAGCAGCAACAATCTAGCGGGAGTATCAGATACGCAGTATTTT. Translation gives CASSNNLAGVSDTQYF.

Comments on this clone: Other DNA variants within this sample encode the same CDR3. The CDR3 DNA reads as TGCAGCGTTGGGCGGATCCTGAACACTGAAGCTTTCTTT. Its translation is CSVGRILNTEAFF. The chain combines TRBV29-1 with TRBJ1-1; unclear D gene. Germline V gives CDR1 SQVTM, CDR2 ANQGSEA. V shed 4 bases and J shed 0 bases, with 9 bases lying between them. This CDR3 has 13 amino acids.

This chain connects TRBV7-6 to TRBJ2-5, with D unresolved. CDR3 length: 14 amino acids. Germline V gives CDR1 SGHVS, CDR2 FNYEAQ. Trimming took off 7 bases at V and 1 base at J, with 13 bases between the two ends. DNA of the CDR3: TGTGCCAGCACCAGAAAAACGGTCCAAGAGACCCAGTACTTC. Translated: CASTRKTVQETQYF.

V usage is TRBV5-1 and J usage is TRBJ2-7; D is perhaps TRBD1 (6 bases). CDR1 and CDR2 (germline): SGHRS, YFSETQ. This CDR3 has 17 amino acids. The V end was cut by 2 bases, the J end by 7 bases, with 25 bases between. CDR3 nucleotides: TGCGCCAGCAGCTTCGTACCTCTGGGACAACAAAATGGGGAGCAGTACTTC. This translates into CASSFVPLGQQNGEQYF.

Points on this clone: This CDR3 is also generated by other DNA sequences in the sample. This sequence joins TRBV5-1 and TRBJ2-7; D is perhaps TRBD1 or TRBD2 (5 bases each). Trimming took 0 bases from V and 0 from J, leaving 10 bases between them. This CDR3 has 15 residues. Germline CDR1 and CDR2: SGHRS and YFSETQ. CDR3 protein: CASSLEGDPSYEQYF. For the CDR3, the DNA is TGCGCCAGCAGCTTGGAAGGGGACCCCTCCTACGAGCAGTACTTC.

The CDR3 sequence: CASRTGAIGTGELFF. The CDR3, as DNA: TGTGCCAGCAGAACAGGGGCGATCGGCACCGGGGAGCTGTTTTTT. This chain links TRBV28 with TRBJ2-2; 7 bases fit TRBD1. The CDR3 runs 15 residues. Trimming took 6 bases from V and 4 from J; bases not matched to a gene: 8. Germline CDR1 is MDHEN and CDR2 is SYDVKM.

The CDR3 loop is CASMKSGGAETQYF. The DNA of the CDR3 is TGTGCCAGCATGAAAAGCGGGGGGGCTGAGACCCAGTACTTC. The chain uses TRBV27 and TRBJ2-5; 10 bases match TRBD2. The ends lost 7 bases at V and 5 bases at J; junction bases unmatched: 7. CDR1 and CDR2 (germline): MNHEY, SMNVEV (reference sequence). The CDR3 is 14 amino acids.

The chain has TRBV4-1 and TRBJ2-2; a weak D match, TRBD2 (5 bases). Trimming took 4 bases from V and 7 from J, leaving 19 bases between them. The CDR3 has 16 amino acids. CDR1 and CDR2 from the germline V gene are MGHRA and YSYEKL. As DNA, the CDR3 is TGCGCCAGCAGCCCGGGGTACCTAGGAGTTGTCGGGGAGCTGTTTTTT. Translating it yields CASSPGYLGVVGELFF.

The rearrangement uses TRBV27 and TRBJ2-1, with 9 bases aligning to TRBD1. In germline, CDR1 is MNHEY, CDR2 SMNVEV (reference sequence). V lost 4 bases and J lost 5; bases outside the gene matches: 6. The CDR3 sequence is 15 residues long. The CDR3 reads CASSWDRVSHNEQFF. DNA of the CDR3: TGTGCCAGCAGTTGGGACAGGGTAAGCCACAATGAGCAGTTCTTC.

The chain is built from TRBV6-6 and TRBJ1-2, with D uncertain. This CDR3 comprises 11 residues. V lost 6 bases and J 6 bases, leaving 8 bases between the germline ends. Germline V lookup: CDR1 MNHNY, CDR2 SVGAGI (reference sequence). The CDR3 protein is CASRGVDGYTF. The CDR3 nucleotides read TGTGCCAGCAGGGGTGTTGATGGCTACACCTTC.

The V gene is TRBV7-9, the J gene TRBJ2-3; weak D call: TRBD2 (5 bases). The germline V gene has CDR1 SEHNR and CDR2 FQNEAQ (reference sequence). CDR3 size: 16 residues. The V gene lost 5 bases and the J gene lost 6 bases, with 21 bases spanning the gap. The CDR3 is CASSKRRDPITDTQYF. As DNA, the CDR3 is TGTGCCAGCAGCAAACGTCGGGATCCGATCACGGATACGCAGTATTTT.

The rearrangement joins TRBV7-2 to TRBJ2-7; 14 bases map to TRBD2. The germline CDR1 and CDR2 sequences are SGHTA and FQGNSA. V dropped 5 bases and J dropped 3; count of bases not matched to a gene: 12. This CDR3 has 18 amino acids. The CDR3 sequence: CASSPLGAGTSGSYEQYF. In DNA form, the CDR3 reads TGTGCCAGCAGCCCGTTGGGGGCCGGGACTAGCGGGAGCTACGAGCAGTACTTC.

J is TRBJ2-7 and V is TRBV7-2, with D perhaps matching TRBD2 (7 bases). Looked up from germline, CDR1 is SGHTA and CDR2 is FQGNSA. There are 16 residues in the CDR3. Trimming pared 4 bases from V and 1 base from J, leaving 17 bases between. The DNA for the CDR3 is TGTGCCAGCAGCTCCGCCGGGCGGGGGCCTTCCTACGAGCAGTACTTC. It encodes CASSSAGRGPSYEQYF.

The V and J genes are TRBV23-1 and TRBJ1-4; no clear D gene. TRBV23-1 is an ORF, and what it does is uncertain. The germline V and J ends were trimmed by 3 bases and 1 base, with 21 bases remaining between them. The CDR3 sequence is 19 residues long. CDR3 nucleotide sequence: TGCGCCAGCAGTCATTCCGGGCCGGGCCACCCCCTAACTAATGAAAAACTGTTTTTT. Translating it yields CASSHSGPGHPLTNEKLFF.

The chain joins TRBV6-5 to TRBJ2-5, with D possibly matching TRBD1 (6 bases). Germline CDR1 is MNHEY and CDR2 is SVGAGI. The CDR3 runs 12 residues. V lost 6 bases and J 3 bases, leaving 8 bases between the germline ends. The CDR3 DNA is TGTGCCAGCAGGACAGGAAAAGAGACCCAGTACTTC. Encoded protein: CASRTGKETQYF.